This TCR beta chain was obtained from a study of OX40 agonist ivuxolimab in advanced cancers. Study-level background: The costimulatory receptor OX40 (CD134) was targeted by ivuxolimab, a fully human IgG2 agonistic monoclonal antibody. Prior anti-PD-1, anti-PD-L1 or anti-CTLA-4 therapy was permitted, and roughly two fifths of dose-escalation patients had received checkpoint inhibitors. Three dose-escalation patients achieved partial responses, one with hepatocellular carcinoma and two with cutaneous melanoma. The paper reports the monotherapy dose-escalation portion (N = 52 patients) of the phase I ivuxolimab trial. Intravenous ivuxolimab was administered to patients every 2 weeks at six dose levels: 0.01, 0.1, 0.3, 1.5, 3 and 10 mg/kg. The point of sequencing TCRbeta in the periphery was to test whether ivuxolimab changed TCR sequence diversity and drove clonal T-cell expansion. Of the approximately 50 dose-escalation patients, hepatocellular carcinoma was present in 19, melanoma in roughly 15, renal cell carcinoma in 9 and head and neck cancer in 9. A male proportion of roughly 85% and a mean age of 60 years, ranging from 23 to 79, were recorded for the dose-escalation cohort.

From its cysteine to its phenylalanine, the CDR3 spans 15 amino acids. The DNA shown is the 45-base CDR3, in frame from base 1. V is reduced by 4 bases and J by 8 bases, leaving a spacing of 21 bases between them. The germline V gene sets CDR1 to SGDLS and CDR2 to YYNGEE. Comment on this clone: Its antigen specificity is not known. Base qualities are missing; no much larger clone stands one base away.

Genomic DNA was extracted from sorted cells for sequencing of the TCRbeta CDR3 region. The immunoSEQ Assay was used to sequence the TCRbeta CDR3 regions. TCRdb limited this immuneACCESS table to in-frame rearrangements with V and J called. A share of clones is missing; checked studies link under half to unresolved V genes, and the rest is unexplained. For this sample there are about 48,000 clones; around nine tenths appear just once. The ten largest make up over 5% of the sample. Study-wide findings and limitations: In the 0.1-3.0 mg/kg groups, partial responders were among the patients with the lowest normalized peripheral clonal expansion, particularly in CD8+ T cells. Low levels of normalized T-cell clonal expansion were also seen in some nonresponding patients. After ivuxolimab, more expanded clones were found on average in CD8+ T cells than in CD4+ T cells. Antigen specificity was not determined for the clonally expanded peripheral T cells. At doses from 0.1 to 3.0 mg/kg, clonal expansion was seen in both CD4+ and CD8+ blood T cells between baseline and week 6.

The trial excluded patients who had a history of autoimmune disease or were on systemic immunosuppression. In every dose cohort, peripheral blood was drawn for TCR sequencing at baseline, cycle 4 day 1, and cycle 7 day 1. The samples were taken from a phase I, first-in-human, multicenter, open-label dose-escalation trial of ivuxolimab. The trial enrolled adults with locally advanced or metastatic head and neck squamous cell, hepatocellular, melanoma or renal cell carcinoma. Before TCR sequencing, CD4+ T cells and CD8+ T cells were sorted from peripheral blood as separate populations. Sequences were derived from CD4+ or CD8+ T cells sorted from blood, sampled in a trial of the OX40 agonist ivuxolimab. Rearrangement joined TRBV9 to TRBJ1-1, with TRBD1 as a weak D call on 5 bases. The sequence was obtained from an adult with an advanced solid tumor such as melanoma, head and neck, liver or kidney cancer. The CDR3 protein: CASSPRRQRYPEAFF. DNA sequence: TGTGCCAGCAGCCCCCGTCGACAGCGCTACCCCGAAGCTTTCTTT.